This T cell receptor beta chain was identified in a study of blood T cell repertoires in COVID-19. For the study at large: The samples span acute and convalescent COVID-19 from the United States, Italy and Spain.

As processed by the authors: Scientists estimated how many nucleated cells there were by amplifying reference gene primers. Repertoires were generated with immunoSEQ multiplex PCR, while TCRdb's copy carries only in-frame clones and drops some. D and trimming come from the DNA, and the V and J calls and clone size come from that table. The sample lists about 30,000 clones, around 90% occurring once. Between the trimmed V and J ends, which lost 8 bases and 6 bases, there was a span of 19 bases. Per germline, CDR1 SNHLY and CDR2 FYNNEI. The CDR3 covers 14 residues. This sequence originates from a human donor in a cohort sampled during active COVID-19. This chain uses TRBV2 with TRBJ1-2; D is perhaps TRBD1 (6 bases). What was sequenced was peripheral blood. CDR3: CASFGQFSNDGYTF. Written as DNA, the CDR3 is TGTGCCAGCTTCGGACAGTTTTCTAATGATGGCTACACCTTC.